Listed here are 5 T cell receptor beta chains from one sample, sequenced in a study of blood T cell repertoires in COVID-19. Profiling relied on immunoSEQ multiplex PCR, and the TCRdb table lists in-frame clones only, not all of them. The table records some 97,000 clones, 88% of them present only once. Input material: peripheral blood. The source of these receptors is a woman aged 55-70 years with acute or convalescent COVID-19.

This chain connects TRBV12-5 to TRBJ1-1; D is perhaps TRBD1 (6 bases). This CDR3 comprises 16 residues. Germline V gene lookup returns CDR1 LGHNT and CDR2 FRNRAP. The V end lost 0 bases, the J end lost 2 bases, and 13 bases lay between the germline ends. The CDR3, as DNA: TGTGCTAGTGGTTTGGTTCCCGGGACACTAAACACTGAAGCTTTCTTT. Its protein is CASGLVPGTLNTEAFF.

The chain couples TRBV18 to TRBJ1-1; D gene unclear. The CDR3 runs 14 residues. Germline V gene lookup returns CDR1 KGHSH and CDR2 LQKENI. V shed 1 base and J shed 3 bases, with 9 bases lying between them. The DNA for the CDR3 is TGTGCCAGCTCACCACGGCCGAGGGACACTGAAGCTTTCTTT. It specifies CASSPRPRDTEAFF.

The rearrangement joins TRBV28 to TRBJ2-2; D may be TRBD1 (6 bases). Trimming shortened V by 7 bases and J by 7 bases, and 16 bases separated the two germline ends. Looked up from germline, CDR1 is MDHEN and CDR2 is SYDVKM. The CDR3 runs 14 residues. This chain's CDR3 is CASNDNRVLGELFF. CDR3 in DNA: TGTGCCAGCAACGATAACAGGGTTCTCGGGGAGCTGTTTTTT.

Details on this clone: Other DNA sequences in the same sample also yield this CDR3. The chain carries TRBV27 and TRBJ1-2; 7 bases agree with TRBD1. The CDR3 spans 13 residues. Unmatched junction bases numbered 4, after V lost 5 bases and J lost 4 bases. The V gene's germline CDR1 is MNHEY and CDR2 SMNVEV (reference sequence). DNA of the CDR3: TGTGCCAGCAGTCCTACAGGGGCCTATGGCTACACCTTC. Protein sequence: CASSPTGAYGYTF.

This chain uses TRBV28 with TRBJ1-2; D is undetermined. CDR3 size: 16 residues. The germline gives CDR1 MDHEN, CDR2 SYDVKM. Deletions cut 3 bases from V and 5 bases from J, with 19 bases between. The CDR3 loop is CASSLGGSVAGYGYTF. The CDR3 bases are TGTGCCAGCAGTTTGGGAGGGTCAGTGGCTGGGTATGGCTACACCTTC.